Following are 29 T cell receptor beta chains from one sample sequenced in a study of early T cells in non-severe SARS-CoV-2 infection. TCRdb redid the calling of the 5' RACE reads with MiXCR, one entry per CDR3 protein. The data hold about 86,000 distinct CDR3 sequences, with about an eighth observed a single time. The sequenced sample was whole blood. These TCRs come from an adult who was a healthcare worker with PCR-confirmed SARS-CoV-2 infection or an uninfected control (not recorded which).

To note about this clonotype: A junction end diverges from the germline sequence, so it may reflect a read error. The chain uses TRBV5-6 and TRBJ2-3; D may match TRBD1 or TRBD2 (7 bases each). CDR1 is SGHDT and CDR2 is YYEEEE in the germline V gene. The CDR3 loop spans 15 amino acids. DNA for the CDR3: TGTGACAGCAGTCTGGACAGGAGGGGAGGGGATACGCAGTATTTT. Encoded protein: CDSSLDRRGGDTQYF.

The chain couples TRBV19 to TRBJ2-1; 10 bases match TRBD2. Trimming at V came to 1 base and at J to 5 bases, leaving 2 bases not matched to a gene. CDR1 is LNHDA and CDR2 is SQIVND in the germline V gene (reference sequence). The CDR3 consists of 15 residues. CDR3 in amino acids: CASSIVLAGNNEQFF. The CDR3 nucleotides read TGTGCCAGTAGTATAGTACTAGCGGGAAACAATGAGCAGTTCTTC.

This clonotype has a handful of counts. The chain is built from TRBV7-9 and TRBJ2-1; perhaps TRBD2 as D (6 bases). Germline values: CDR1 SEHNR, CDR2 FQNEAQ (reference sequence). Trimming stripped 4 bases from V and 0 bases from J, with 13 bases between. CDR3 length: 16 residues. CDR3 protein: CASSSWLGGSYNEQFF. As DNA, the CDR3 is TGTGCCAGCAGCTCCTGGCTGGGGGGCTCCTACAATGAGCAGTTCTTC.

This clonotype has a count of ten or more. This chain links TRBV7-9 with TRBJ2-7; TRBD1 matches at 7 bases. The CDR3 covers 13 residues. Trimming removed 5 bases from V and 6 bases from J; junction bases left unmatched: 7. Germline V gene sequence: CDR1 SEHNR, CDR2 FQNEAQ (reference sequence). CDR3 amino acids: CASSADRNSEQYF. CDR3 coding DNA: TGTGCCAGCAGCGCGGACAGGAACTCCGAGCAGTACTTC.

This rearrangement joins TRBV6-1 to TRBJ2-7; D might be TRBD1 (5 bases). This CDR3 region has 13 residues. Germline V gene data show CDR1 as MNHNS and CDR2 as SASEGT. Trimming took 8 bases from V and 7 from J, leaving 18 bases between them. CDR3 region: CASLRAGKEEQYF. CDR3 DNA sequence: TGTGCCAGCCTCCGGGCAGGGAAGGAAGAGCAGTACTTC.

As for this clonotype: A junction boundary mismatches the germline segment, possibly from a read error. This rearrangement joins TRBV20-1 to TRBJ1-1; D unresolved. CDR1 is DFQATT and CDR2 is SNEGSKA in the germline V gene (reference sequence). CDR3 length: 12 amino acids. The CDR3 is CSARGRNNEAFF. CDR3 sequence (DNA): TGCAGTGCTAGGGGCCGAAACAATGAAGCTTTCTTT.

This clonotype came up a few times. The junction shows a germline mismatch at one end, possibly a read error. V and J are TRBV11-2 and TRBJ2-1; 9 bases agree with TRBD2. Looked up from germline, CDR1 is SGHAT and CDR2 is FQNNGV. This CDR3 contains 13 residues. The CDR3 sequence: CASSLGGLAGGSF. In DNA, the CDR3 is TGTGCCAGCAGCTTAGGGGGACTAGCCGGAGGATCCTTC.

Turning to this clonotype: The conserved phenylalanine or tryptophan is not found at the CDR3 terminus, so this likely reflects a read error. V gene TRBV27 combines with J gene TRBJ2-7, with D tentatively TRBD1 (7 bases). V was pared by 2 bases and J by 3 bases, with 11 bases between. Germline CDR1 reads MNHEY; CDR2 reads SMNVEV (reference sequence). This CDR3 spans 14 amino acids. CDR3 sequence reads: CASSLGGTDYEQYI. DNA for the CDR3: TGTGCCAGCAGTTTAGGAGGGACAGACTACGAGCAGTACATC.

The chain links TRBV27 to TRBJ2-3; 7 nucleotides align to TRBD2. The V segment lost 3 bases and the J segment 5 bases; nucleotides outside the gene matches: 5. CDR3 length: 14 residues. Germline V gene lookup returns CDR1 MNHEY and CDR2 SMNVEV (reference sequence). The CDR3 sequence: CASSLGREIDTQYF. The CDR3 DNA sequence: TGTGCCAGCAGTTTGGGGCGGGAGATAGATACGCAGTATTTT.

This clonotype appeared many times. The chain is built from TRBV5-7 and TRBJ1-5; D gene uncertain. TRBV5-7 is known as an ORF, though its function is uncertain. The V end was cut by 2 bases, the J end by 1 base, with 7 bases between. CDR3 length: 14 amino acids. The CDR3 DNA reads TGTGCCAGCAGCTTAAGAGGAAGCAATCAGCCCCAGCATTTT. It yields the protein CASSLRGSNQPQHF.

This clonotype was counted ten times or more. The CDR3 nucleotides read TGTGCCAGCAGTCCCAACCTCGATACGAGGGGCACTGAAGCTTTCTTT. Its protein is CASSPNLDTRGTEAFF. This chain links TRBV6-2 or TRBV6-3 with TRBJ1-1; D may be TRBD1 (5 bases). The CDR3 is 16 amino acids. From germline, CDR1 is MNHEY and CDR2 SVGEGT. Trimming cost V 5 bases and J 4 bases, with 20 bases left between them.

The rearrangement joins TRBV24-1 to TRBJ2-2, with unresolved D. Trimming removed 7 bases at V and 8 bases at J, with 7 bases between. In germline, CDR1 is KGHDR, CDR2 SFDVKD. This CDR3 is built from 11 residues. CDR3 protein: CATSQMGELFF. In nucleotides, the CDR3 is TGTGCCACCAGCCAAATGGGGGAGCTGTTTTTT.

J is TRBJ2-1 and V is TRBV29-1; D is undetermined. The CDR3 sequence is 14 residues long. Germline values: CDR1 SQVTM, CDR2 ANQGSEA. The CDR3 DNA follows: TGCAGTCCCAGCGTCCTGAGCTCCTACAATGAGCAGTTCTTC. It encodes CSPSVLSSYNEQFF.

A few counts support this clonotype. This chain joins TRBV20-1 and TRBJ2-1; 10 bases map to TRBD2. Germline CDR1 and CDR2: DFQATT and SNEGSKA (reference sequence). V trimming: 3 bases; J trimming: 6 bases; junction bases outside the gene matches: 14. CDR3 length equals 17 residues. Written as DNA, the CDR3 is TGCAGTGCTAGGGAAGGGCCTAGCGGGAGAGTTGGCAATGAGCAGTTCTTC. It codes for CSAREGPSGRVGNEQFF.

There are a few counts of this clonotype. This chain links TRBV7-6 with TRBJ2-3; TRBD2 aligns across 9 bases. The J segment lost 5 bases and the V segment lost 2 bases, leaving 8 bases of the junction unmatched. The CDR3 loop spans 16 amino acids. Germline lookup yields CDR1 SGHVS and CDR2 FNYEAQ. CDR3 amino acids: CASSLIKREVEDTQYF. In DNA, the CDR3 is TGTGCCAGCAGCTTAATCAAGCGGGAGGTGGAAGATACGCAGTATTTT.

This clonotype was counted many times. The CDR3 loop reads CASSLARQGNEQFF. The CDR3 nucleotides read TGCGCCAGCAGCTTGGCGCGACAGGGAAATGAGCAGTTCTTC. V and J are TRBV5-1 and TRBJ2-1; TRBD1 aligns across 7 bases. The CDR3 contains 14 residues. Germline lookup yields CDR1 SGHRS and CDR2 YFSETQ. V gave up 0 bases and J gave up 7 bases; unmatched junction bases: 4. Combining the CDR3 with reference TRBV5-1 and TRBJ2-1 gives the whole variable domain KAGVTQTPRYLIKTRGQQVTLSCSPISGHRSVSWYQQTPGQGLQFLFEYFSETQRNKGNFPGRFSGRQFSNSRSEMNVSTLELGDSALYLCASSLARQGNEQFFGPGTRLTVL.

This clonotype was observed a handful of times. V usage is TRBV5-1 and J usage is TRBJ2-3; 10 positions agree with TRBD2. Germline CDR1 is SGHRS and CDR2 is YFSETQ. This CDR3 spans 15 amino acids. Trimming cost V 6 bases and J 4 bases; bases outside gene matches: 8. CDR3 nucleotides: TGCGCCAGCATGAGGGCTAGCGGGAGATCAGATACGCAGTATTTT. It codes for CASMRASGRSDTQYF.

The chain links TRBV4-1 to TRBJ2-1, with 8 bases lining up with TRBD1. J gave up 8 bases and V 3 bases, and 6 bases lay outside the gene matches. The length of the CDR3 is 14 residues. Germline lookup yields CDR1 MGHRA and CDR2 YSYEKL. The CDR3 bases are TGCGCCAGCAGCCAGATCTCGACAGGGGATGAGCAGTTCTTC. Protein product: CASSQISTGDEQFF.

This clonotype was detected ten times or more. The J gene is TRBJ2-7, the V gene TRBV29-1; 9 bases agree with TRBD2. J lost 0 bases, V lost 3 bases, and 3 bases had no gene match. The germline V gene has CDR1 SQVTM and CDR2 ANQGSEA. The CDR3 is 14 residues long. The CDR3 protein is CSVESSGNSYEQYF. The CDR3 bases are TGCAGCGTTGAGTCTAGCGGGAACTCCTACGAGCAGTACTTC.

The chain links TRBV11-3 to TRBJ2-1; 8 bases are shared with TRBD2. The junction had 23 bases not matched to a gene; V was cut back by 9 bases and J by 10 bases. CDR3 length: 17 residues. CDR1 and CDR2 (germline): SGHNT, YENEEA. The CDR3 spells CARQLPGGRTHMLEQFF. The CDR3 coding sequence is TGTGCCAGGCAACTACCTGGCGGGAGGACCCACATGTTGGAGCAGTTCTTC.

This clonotype has a handful of counts. The chain's CDR3 is CSATARSGGNTDTQYF. CDR3 in DNA: TGCAGTGCTACCGCCCGGAGCGGGGGAAACACAGATACGCAGTATTTT. V and J are TRBV20-1 and TRBJ2-3; 8 nucleotides match TRBD2. V lost 4 bases, J lost 2 bases, and 11 bases stayed unmatched. The germline CDR1 and CDR2 sequences are DFQATT and SNEGSKA (reference sequence). CDR3 length: 16 residues.

The chain employs TRBV5-6 and TRBJ1-1, with no clear D. This CDR3 spans 12 amino acids. Germline lookup yields CDR1 SGHDT and CDR2 YYEEEE. V was pared by 0 bases and J by 8 bases, with 8 bases between. The CDR3 loop is CASSLALGEAFF. The CDR3 coding sequence is TGTGCCAGCAGCTTGGCCCTCGGAGAAGCTTTCTTT. The full variable domain, in which reference TRBV5-6 and TRBJ1-1 provide the parts outside the CDR3, is DAGVTQSPTHLIKTRGQQVTLRCSPKSGHDTVSWYQQALGQGPQFIFQYYEEEERQRGNFPDRFSGHQFPNYSSELNVNALLLGDSALYLCASSLALGEAFFGQGTRLTVV.

CDR3 sequence reads: CASSQEGRGRVYEQYF. CDR3 nucleotides: TGTGCCAGCAGCCAAGAAGGCAGGGGAAGGGTCTACGAGCAGTACTTC. The genes are TRBV14 and TRBJ2-7; maybe TRBD1 (6 bases). The CDR3 runs to 16 residues. V dropped 0 bases and J dropped 3 bases, with 15 bases sitting between them. The germline CDR1 and CDR2 sequences are SGHDN and FVKESK.

This clonotype was counted ten times or more. This chain uses TRBV7-8 with TRBJ2-7; no reliable D call. V was clipped by 5 bases and J by 7 bases, with 18 bases between them. The CDR3 sequence is 14 residues long. Germline CDR1 reads SGHVS; CDR2 reads FQNEAQ. CDR3 sequence: CASSPALEPKEQYF. The CDR3 DNA is TGTGCCAGCAGCCCTGCTCTGGAGCCGAAGGAGCAGTACTTC.

V gene TRBV20-1 combines with J gene TRBJ2-7; unclear D gene. This CDR3 is 14 amino acids long. V was clipped by 3 bases and J by 0 bases, with 12 bases between them. Germline V CDR1 and CDR2: DFQATT, SNEGSKA (reference sequence). The CDR3 nucleotides read TGCAGTGCTAGGACACTCAGCGTCTCCTACGAGCAGTACTTC. It translates to CSARTLSVSYEQYF.

V is TRBV12-3 or TRBV12-4 and J is TRBJ1-2, with no clear D. Trimming took 9 bases from V and 5 from J, leaving 13 bases between them. The CDR3 spans 12 residues. The DNA of the CDR3 is TGTGCCAGTGCGGTACTTCAATATGGCTACACCTTC. Translation gives CASAVLQYGYTF.

This clonotype was seen only once. A much larger clonotype is one base distant, so this may be a read error. The chain couples TRBV10-3 to TRBJ2-3; TRBD2 might be the D (5 bases). Looked up from germline, CDR1 is ENHRY and CDR2 is SYGVKD. This CDR3 is 12 amino acids long. In nucleotides, the CDR3 is TGTGCCATCGGACCTAGCACAGATGCGCAGTATTTT. It yields the protein CAIGPSTDAQYF.

Of note for this clonotype: One end of the junction does not line up with germline, which may come from a read error. The chain carries TRBV5-1 and TRBJ2-7, with D hard to call. Per the germline V gene, CDR1 is SGHRS and CDR2 is YFSETQ. CDR3 length: 13 amino acids. The CDR3 nucleotides are TGCGCCAGCAGCATAGAACTGACCTACGAGCAGCACTTC. Translating gives CASSIELTYEQHF.

This clonotype was seen more than once but under ten times. The rearrangement uses TRBV12-3 or TRBV12-4 and TRBJ1-1; 7 nucleotides agree with TRBD1. The CDR3 consists of 14 residues. The trim removed 3 bases at V and 10 bases at J, leaving 11 bases unmatched. CDR3: CASSFLEGGNSAFF. The CDR3 nucleotides are TGTGCCAGCAGTTTTTTGGAAGGGGGCAATTCAGCTTTCTTT.